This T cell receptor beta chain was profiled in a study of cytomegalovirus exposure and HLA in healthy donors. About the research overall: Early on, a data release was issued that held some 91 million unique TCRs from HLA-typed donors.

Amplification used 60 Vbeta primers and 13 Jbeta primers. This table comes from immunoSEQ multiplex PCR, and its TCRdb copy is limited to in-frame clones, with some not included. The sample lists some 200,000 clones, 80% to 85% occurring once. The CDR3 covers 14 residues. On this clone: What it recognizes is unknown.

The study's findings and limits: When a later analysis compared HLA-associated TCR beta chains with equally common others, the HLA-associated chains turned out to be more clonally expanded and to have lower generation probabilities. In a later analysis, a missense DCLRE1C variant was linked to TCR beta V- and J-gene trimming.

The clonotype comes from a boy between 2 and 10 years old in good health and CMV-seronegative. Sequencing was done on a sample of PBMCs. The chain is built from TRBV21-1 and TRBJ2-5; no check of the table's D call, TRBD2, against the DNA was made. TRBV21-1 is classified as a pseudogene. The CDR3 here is CASSRLGLQETQYF. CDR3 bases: TGTGCCAGCAGCAGGTTAGGACTACAAGAGACCCAGTACTTC.